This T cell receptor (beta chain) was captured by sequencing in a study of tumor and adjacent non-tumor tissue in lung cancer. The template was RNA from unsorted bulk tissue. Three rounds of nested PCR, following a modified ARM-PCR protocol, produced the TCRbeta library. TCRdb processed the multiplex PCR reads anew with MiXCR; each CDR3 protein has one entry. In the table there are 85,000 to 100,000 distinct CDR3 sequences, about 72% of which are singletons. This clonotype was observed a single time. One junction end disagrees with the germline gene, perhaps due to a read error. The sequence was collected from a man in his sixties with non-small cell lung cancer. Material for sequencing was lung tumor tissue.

The CDR3, as DNA: TGTGCCAACGCATTTACGCGGACAGGGCAAGATACCCAGTACTTC. Translated, it gives CANAFTRTGQDTQYF. The rearrangement links TRBV6-1 to TRBJ2-5; 8 bases fit TRBD1. There are 15 residues in the CDR3. The germline V gene encodes CDR1 MNHNS and CDR2 SASEGT.